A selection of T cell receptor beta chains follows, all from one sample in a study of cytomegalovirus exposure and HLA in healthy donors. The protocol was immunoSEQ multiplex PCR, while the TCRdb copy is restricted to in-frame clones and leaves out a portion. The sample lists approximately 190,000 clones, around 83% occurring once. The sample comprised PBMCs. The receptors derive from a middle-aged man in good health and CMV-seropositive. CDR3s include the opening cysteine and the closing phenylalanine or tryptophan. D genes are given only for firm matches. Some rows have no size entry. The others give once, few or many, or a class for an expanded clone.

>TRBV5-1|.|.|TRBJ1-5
CASSFAGDGNQPQHF
TGCGCCAGCAGCTTCGCGGGGGATGGCAATCAGCCCCAGCATTTT
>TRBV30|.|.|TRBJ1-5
CAWNKQGSQPQHF
TGTGCCTGGAACAAGCAGGGATCTCAGCCCCAGCATTTT
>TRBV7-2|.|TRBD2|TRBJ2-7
CASSPSGNSYEQYF
TGTGCCAGCAGCCCTAGCGGGAACTCCTACGAGCAGTACTTC
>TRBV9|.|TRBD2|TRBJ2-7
CASSVALAGEQYF
TGTGCCAGCAGCGTAGCCCTAGCGGGAGAGCAGTACTTC
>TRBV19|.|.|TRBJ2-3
CASSRKGTARSTDTQYF
TGTGCCAGTAGCAGAAAAGGGACTGCTCGTAGCACAGATACGCAGTATTTT
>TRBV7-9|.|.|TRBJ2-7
CASSFSGAGREQYF
TGTGCCAGCAGCTTCTCGGGAGCGGGTCGCGAGCAGTACTTC
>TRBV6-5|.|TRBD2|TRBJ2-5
CASSYGTSGRETQYF
TGTGCCAGCAGTTATGGGACTAGCGGGAGAGAGACCCAGTACTTC
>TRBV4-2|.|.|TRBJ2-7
CASSRTRGQNYEQYF
TGTGCCAGCAGCCGGACCAGAGGGCAGAACTACGAGCAGTACTTC
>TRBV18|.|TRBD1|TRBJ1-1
CASSLSTGIDTEAFF
TGTGCCAGCTCACTCTCGACAGGGATAGACACTGAAGCTTTCTTT
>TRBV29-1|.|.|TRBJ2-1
CSVETGSNEQFF
TGCAGCGTCGAAACAGGGAGCAATGAGCAGTTCTTC
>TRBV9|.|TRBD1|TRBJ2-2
CASSVELQGAGELFF
TGTGCCAGCAGCGTAGAACTTCAGGGGGCCGGGGAGCTGTTTTTT
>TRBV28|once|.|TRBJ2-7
CASVRPSSYEQYF
TGTGCCAGCGTCAGGCCGAGCTCCTACGAGCAGTACTTC
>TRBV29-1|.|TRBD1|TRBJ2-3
CSAYQGADTQYF
TGCAGCGCCTACCAGGGGGCAGATACGCAGTATTTT
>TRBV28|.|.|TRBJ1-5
CASTSSNQPQHF
TGTGCCAGCACGAGTAGCAATCAGCCCCAGCATTTT
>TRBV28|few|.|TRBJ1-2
CASTPRQDFGYTF
TGTGCCAGCACCCCTAGGCAGGACTTTGGCTACACCTTC
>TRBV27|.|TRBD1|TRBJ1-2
CASSLSGTGGYGYTF
TGTGCCAGCAGCCTCTCCGGGACAGGGGGCTATGGCTACACCTTC
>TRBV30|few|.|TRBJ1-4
CAGAGTNGGLFF
TGTGCCGGAGCCGGGACCAACGGGGGGCTGTTTTTT
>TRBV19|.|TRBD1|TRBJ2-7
CASSWDSAYEQYF
TGTGCCAGTAGTTGGGACAGCGCCTACGAGCAGTACTTC
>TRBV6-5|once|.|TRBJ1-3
CASRPQGTGNTIYF
TGTGCCAGCAGGCCACAGGGAACTGGAAACACCATATATTTT
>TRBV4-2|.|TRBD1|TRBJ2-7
CASSQVEQGAHEQYF
TGTGCCAGCAGCCAAGTCGAACAGGGGGCCCACGAGCAGTACTTC
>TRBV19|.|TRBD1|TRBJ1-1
CASRSGTGGNTEAFF
TGTGCCAGTAGGTCCGGGACAGGGGGCAACACTGAAGCTTTCTTT
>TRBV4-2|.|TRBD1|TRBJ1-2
CASSQDSGLGQAYGYTF
TGTGCCAGCAGCCAAGATTCGGGACTGGGACAGGCCTATGGCTACACCTTC
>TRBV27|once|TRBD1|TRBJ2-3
CASSLGKQGSGADTQYF
TGTGCCAGCAGTTTAGGGAAACAGGGGTCCGGGGCAGATACGCAGTATTTT
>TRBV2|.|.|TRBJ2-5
CATFIVVETQYF
TGTGCCACCTTTATAGTCGTTGAGACCCAGTACTTC
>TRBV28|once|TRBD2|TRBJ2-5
CASSRTSGSRETQYF
TGTGCCAGCAGTCGGACTAGCGGGAGTCGAGAGACCCAGTACTTC
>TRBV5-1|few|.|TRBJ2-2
CASSLEAADTGELFF
TGCGCCAGCAGCTTGGAAGCGGCTGACACCGGGGAGCTGTTTTTT
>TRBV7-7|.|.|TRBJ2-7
CASSLTGGGEQYF
TGTGCCAGCAGCTTAACAGGGGGGGGCGAGCAGTACTTC
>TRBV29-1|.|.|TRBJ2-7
CSVAAPSRAISYEQYF
TGCAGCGTTGCTGCACCCTCGCGGGCCATTTCCTACGAGCAGTACTTC
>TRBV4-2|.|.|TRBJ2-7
CASSQDPGQGYEQYF
TGTGCCAGCAGCCAAGACCCGGGTCAGGGCTACGAGCAGTACTTC
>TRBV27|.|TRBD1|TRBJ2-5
CASTTGLWETQYF
TGTGCCAGCACGACAGGGTTATGGGAGACCCAGTACTTC
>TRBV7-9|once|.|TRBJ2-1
CASSLAAGTYNEQFF
TGTGCCAGCAGCTTAGCTGCGGGGACCTACAATGAGCAGTTCTTC
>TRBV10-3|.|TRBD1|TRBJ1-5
CAISEWGQGENQPQHF
TGTGCCATCAGTGAGTGGGGACAGGGCGAAAATCAGCCCCAGCATTTT